The 15 T cell receptor beta chains below all came from one sample that was sequenced in a study of T-cell memory formation after mild COVID-19. Each CDR3 protein gets one entry after TCRdb re-called the 5' RACE reads with MiXCR. The repertoire holds over 400,000 distinct CDR3 sequences, with under 25% as singletons. The sequenced sample consisted of PBMCs or a T cell subset sorted from them (not recorded which). These receptors all come from an adult woman who had mild COVID-19 (a few samples of this study predate the infection). Cell type and time point are not known.

This clonotype was observed once. The V call is TRBV5-1, the J call TRBJ1-5, with 7 bases that match TRBD1. J was trimmed by 4 bases and V by 1 base; bases with no gene match: 2. Looked up from germline, CDR1 is SGHRS and CDR2 is YFSETQ. The CDR3 loop spans 14 amino acids. CDR3 sequence: CASSLTGENQPQHF. In DNA, the CDR3 is TGCGCCAGCAGCTTGACAGGGGAGAATCAGCCCCAGCATTTT.

This chain links TRBV6-5 with TRBJ1-2, with 8 positions matching TRBD1. Germline V gene lookup returns CDR1 MNHEY and CDR2 SVGAGI. V gave up 7 bases and J gave up 0 bases; unmatched junction bases: 7. The CDR3 consists of 15 residues. CDR3 DNA: TGTGCCAGCAAATCGGGACAGGTAGCTAACTATGGCTACACCTTC. Encoded protein: CASKSGQVANYGYTF.

The CDR3 sequence is CASSQELRGRGEAFF. The CDR3 bases are TGTGCCAGCAGCCAAGAATTGCGGGGGCGCGGTGAAGCTTTCTTT. The chain carries TRBV4-2 and TRBJ1-1; D perhaps matches TRBD1 (6 bases). V lost 0 bases and J 7 bases, leaving 15 bases between the germline ends. CDR1 LGHNA and CDR2 YNFKEQ come from the germline V gene. The CDR3 totals 15 residues.

There are a few counts of this clonotype. The chain joins TRBV7-6 to TRBJ2-1; 9 bases are a match to TRBD1. This CDR3 has 18 amino acids. V lost 1 base to trimming and J lost 5 bases; unmatched junction nucleotides: 12. Germline V lookup: CDR1 SGHVS, CDR2 FNYEAQ. The CDR3 DNA follows: TGTGCCAGCAGCTTAGTGGGCCCAGGACAGGGGTTGAACAATGAGCAGTTCTTC. Its protein product is CASSLVGPGQGLNNEQFF.

The chain has TRBV29-1 and TRBJ2-7, with TRBD1 matching over 9 bases. The CDR3 totals 13 residues. From germline, CDR1 is SQVTM and CDR2 ANQGSEA. J lost 12 bases, V lost 5 bases, and 14 bases had no gene match. As DNA, the CDR3 is TGCAGCGTTACAGGGGGCTCCGGCGGAAGGGTGTACTTC. It encodes CSVTGGSGGRVYF.

Only a few counts were recorded for this clonotype. The chain employs TRBV5-6 and TRBJ1-1, with TRBD1 identical over 8 bases. V shed 2 bases and J 7 bases; nucleotides not matched to a gene: 10. CDR1 and CDR2 from the germline V gene are SGHDT and YYEEEE. The CDR3 totals 15 residues. DNA for the CDR3: TGTGCCAGCAGCTTACTGGGCAGGGGGCGGTTTGAAGCTTTCTTT. Its protein is CASSLLGRGRFEAFF.

The V and J genes are TRBV6-5 and TRBJ2-7, with TRBD1 identical over 12 bases. The CDR3 spans 14 residues. V was pared by 7 bases and J by 10 bases, with 11 bases of the junction left unmatched. The germline CDR1 and CDR2 sequences are MNHEY and SVGAGI. The CDR3 protein is CASNAPGTGGSQYF. CDR3 DNA sequence: TGTGCCAGCAACGCTCCCGGGACAGGGGGCTCCCAGTACTTC.

This clonotype was recorded a few times. The chain combines TRBV5-1 with TRBJ2-3; tentatively, D is TRBD2 (6 bases). Trimming pared 3 bases from V and 3 bases from J, leaving 14 bases between. CDR1 is SGHRS and CDR2 is YFSETQ in the germline V gene. The CDR3 is 15 residues long. The CDR3 DNA reads as TGCGCCAGCAGCTCCCACGGGAGTCGGACAGATACGCAGTATTTT. This gives the protein CASSSHGSRTDTQYF.

In its sample, this clonotype was seen once. J is TRBJ1-1 and V is TRBV29-1; possible D gene TRBD1, 6 bases. Germline V CDR1 and CDR2: SQVTM, ANQGSEA. The V gene lost 7 bases and the J gene lost 1 base, with 10 bases spanning the gap. The CDR3 is 12 amino acids. In DNA, the CDR3 is TGCAGCGCCCAAGGGGGGAACACTGAAGCTTTCTTT. It translates to CSAQGGNTEAFF.

This clonotype was counted a few times. The chain uses TRBV25-1 and TRBJ2-2; 11 positions match TRBD2. Germline-derived CDR1 and CDR2 are MGHDK and SYGVNS. Trimming at V came to 6 bases and at J to 4 bases, leaving 4 bases not matched to a gene. The CDR3 has 15 amino acids. The CDR3 DNA follows: TGTGCCAGCAGCGACACTAGCGGGGGCACCGGGGAGCTGTTTTTT. Protein sequence: CASSDTSGGTGELFF.

The chain is built from TRBV4-1 and TRBJ2-1; the D is unclear. The V gene's germline CDR1 is MGHRA and CDR2 YSYEKL. This CDR3 spans 14 amino acids. V lost 0 bases, J lost 4 bases, and 7 bases lay in between. CDR3 protein: CASSQEPRYNEQFF. The DNA of the CDR3 is TGCGCCAGCAGCCAAGAACCCAGATACAATGAGCAGTTCTTC.

This clonotype was counted only a few times. V is TRBV6-2 or TRBV6-3 and J is TRBJ2-7; D call uncertain. There are 16 residues in the CDR3. Trimming removed 6 bases at V and 1 base at J, with 19 bases between. Germline lookup yields CDR1 MNHEY and CDR2 SVGEGT. CDR3 amino acids: CASSPAAIYPSYEQYF. CDR3 DNA: TGTGCCAGCAGCCCGGCAGCGATTTACCCTTCCTACGAGCAGTACTTC.

The chain uses TRBV7-6 and TRBJ2-3; the D gene is possibly TRBD2 (6 bases). With 4 bases removed from V and 0 bases from J, the gap between germline ends came to 17 bases. This CDR3 region has 17 residues. Germline CDR1 and CDR2: SGHVS and FNYEAQ. CDR3: CASSSGVVASSTDTQYF. Here the CDR3 DNA reads TGTGCCAGCAGCTCGGGGGTGGTCGCTTCTAGCACAGATACGCAGTATTTT.

This clonotype was seen only a few times. This rearrangement joins TRBV5-1 to TRBJ1-5; D is perhaps TRBD1 (5 bases). Trimming pared 4 bases from V and 3 bases from J, leaving 11 bases between. From germline, CDR1 is SGHRS and CDR2 YFSETQ. The length of the CDR3 is 14 residues. CDR3 coding DNA: TGCGCCAGCAGCCCGGGACCAAACAATCAGCCCCAGCATTTT. This codes for CASSPGPNNQPQHF.

This chain connects TRBV6-6 to TRBJ2-2, with D maybe TRBD2 (5 bases). CDR1 and CDR2 (germline): MNHNY, SVGAGI (reference sequence). This CDR3 is 16 amino acids long. V lost 5 bases, J lost 1 base, and 14 bases lay in between. The CDR3: CASSDLGSGNTGELFF. The CDR3 region has the DNA TGTGCCAGCAGTGATTTGGGGAGCGGGAACACCGGGGAGCTGTTTTTT.